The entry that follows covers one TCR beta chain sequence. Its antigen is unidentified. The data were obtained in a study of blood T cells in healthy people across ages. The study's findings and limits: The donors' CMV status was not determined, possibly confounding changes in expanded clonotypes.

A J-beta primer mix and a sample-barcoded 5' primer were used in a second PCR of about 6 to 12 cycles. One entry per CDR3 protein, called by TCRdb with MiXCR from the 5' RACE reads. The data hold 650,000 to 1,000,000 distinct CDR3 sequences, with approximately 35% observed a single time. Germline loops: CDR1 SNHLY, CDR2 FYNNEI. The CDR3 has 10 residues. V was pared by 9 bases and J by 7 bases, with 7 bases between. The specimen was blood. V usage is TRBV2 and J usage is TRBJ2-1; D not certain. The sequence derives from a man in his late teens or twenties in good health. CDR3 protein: CASEGNEQFF. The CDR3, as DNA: TGTGCCAGTGAAGGGAATGAGCAGTTCTTC.